The entry below describes one T cell receptor beta chain. As yet, its antigen is unknown. This record comes from a study of metastatic and nonmetastatic thyroid tumors. Study-wide results and caveats: Reported TCR beta diversity, measured in blood and tumor, was significantly higher for malignant thyroid tumors than for benign nodules.

Treatment of any kind had been given to no patient before thyroid surgery. TCRdb re-called clones from the PCR reads using MiXCR. The sample has approximately 38,000 clones; approximately 30% are singletons. The germline gives CDR1 SGHAT, CDR2 FQNNGV. The V end was cut by 5 bases, the J end by 1 base, with 14 bases between. The CDR3 covers 15 residues. This TCR was sampled from a male donor with papillary thyroid cancer or a benign thyroid nodule (not recorded which). Some clones in this sample may be carry-over from other donors' samples. This chain links TRBV11-2 with TRBJ1-1; the D is unclear. Material: blood. The CDR3 DNA is TGTGCCAGCAGCGTTCCACGGCATCAGAACACTGAAGCTTTCTTT. Translating it yields CASSVPRHQNTEAFF.